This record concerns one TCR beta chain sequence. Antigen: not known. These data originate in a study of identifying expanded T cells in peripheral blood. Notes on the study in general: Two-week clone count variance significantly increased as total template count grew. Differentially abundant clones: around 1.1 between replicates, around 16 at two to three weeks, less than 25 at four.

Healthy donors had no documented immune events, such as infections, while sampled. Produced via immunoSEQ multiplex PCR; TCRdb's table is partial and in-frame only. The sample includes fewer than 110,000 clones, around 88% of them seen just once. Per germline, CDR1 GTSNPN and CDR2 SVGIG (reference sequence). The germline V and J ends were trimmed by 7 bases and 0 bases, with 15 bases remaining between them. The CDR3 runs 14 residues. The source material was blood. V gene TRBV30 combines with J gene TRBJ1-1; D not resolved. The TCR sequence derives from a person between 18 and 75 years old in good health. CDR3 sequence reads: CASHPGPMNTEAFF. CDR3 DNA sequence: TGTGCCTCACATCCGGGCCCTATGAACACTGAAGCTTTCTTT.